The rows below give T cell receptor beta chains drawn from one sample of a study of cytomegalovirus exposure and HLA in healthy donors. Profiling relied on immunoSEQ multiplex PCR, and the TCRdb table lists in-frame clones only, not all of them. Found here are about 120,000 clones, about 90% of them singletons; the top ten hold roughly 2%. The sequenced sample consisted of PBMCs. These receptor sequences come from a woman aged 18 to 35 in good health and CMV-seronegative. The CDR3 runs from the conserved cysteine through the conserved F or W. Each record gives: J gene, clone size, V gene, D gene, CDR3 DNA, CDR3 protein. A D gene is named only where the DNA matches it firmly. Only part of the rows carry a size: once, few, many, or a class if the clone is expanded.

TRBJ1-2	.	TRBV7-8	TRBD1	TGTGCCAGCAGCTTAACTAGCAGAGGAGGGACAGTCTATGGCTACACCTTC	CASSLTSRGGTVYGYTF
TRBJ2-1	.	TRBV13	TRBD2	TGTGCCAGCAGCTTAGTTCCTAGCGGGATAAATGAGCAGTTCTTC	CASSLVPSGINEQFF
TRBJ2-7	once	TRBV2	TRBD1	TGTGCCAGCAGTGAGCCGGGACAGGACCCCCCGTTCTACGAGCAGTACTTC	CASSEPGQDPPFYEQYF
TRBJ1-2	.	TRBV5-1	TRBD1	TGCGCCAGCAGCTTGGGCGGACAGGGAGCTAACTATGGCTACACCTTC	CASSLGGQGANYGYTF
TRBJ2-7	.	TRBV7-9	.	TGTGCCAGCAGAACAGGACCATCGCCTCCGTACGAGCAGTACTTC	CASRTGPSPPYEQYF
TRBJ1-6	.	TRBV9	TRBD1	TGTGCCAGCAGCGTAGCTGGACAGGGAGGTTCACCCCTCCACTTT	CASSVAGQGGSPLHF
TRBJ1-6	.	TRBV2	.	TGTGCCAGCAGTGACGTAACCTATAATTCACCCCTCCACTTT	CASSDVTYNSPLHF
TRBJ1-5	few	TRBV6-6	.	TGTGCCAGCAGTTACTCGAGGGAGGGCACCAATCAGCCCCAGCATTTT	CASSYSREGTNQPQHF
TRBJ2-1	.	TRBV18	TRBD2	TGTGCCAGCTCATCCCGACTAGCGGGAGGCAATGAGCAGTTCTTC	CASSSRLAGGNEQFF
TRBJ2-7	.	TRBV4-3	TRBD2	TGCGCCAGCAGCCAGACGGGAGGGCCCTCGGGAGAGCAGTACTTC	CASSQTGGPSGEQYF
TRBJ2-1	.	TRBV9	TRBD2	TGTGCCAGCAGCCCACGGGGACTAGTCCATGAGCAGTTCTTC	CASSPRGLVHEQFF
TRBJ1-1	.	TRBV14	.	TGTGCCAGCAGCCAAGATCAGGGAGGGCGCACTGAAGCTTTCTTT	CASSQDQGGRTEAFF
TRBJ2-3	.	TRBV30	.	TGTGCCTGGACCGGAGGAGATACGCAGTATTTT	CAWTGGDTQYF
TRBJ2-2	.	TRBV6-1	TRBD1	TGTGCCAGCAGCCGGACAGGGAGCGCCGGGGAGCTGTTTTTT	CASSRTGSAGELFF
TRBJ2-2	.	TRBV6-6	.	TGTGCCAGCCGGACAGTACGGGACACCGGGGAGCTGTTTTTT	CASRTVRDTGELFF
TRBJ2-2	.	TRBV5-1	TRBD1	TGCGCCAGCAGCTTGGTCGGGCAGGGGGCGAACACCGGGGAGCTGTTTTTT	CASSLVGQGANTGELFF
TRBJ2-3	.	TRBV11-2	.	TGTGCCAGCAGCCGAGGGCAGGGGTCCACAGATACGCAGTATTTT	CASSRGQGSTDTQYF
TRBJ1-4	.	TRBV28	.	TGTGCCAGCAGTTTGTTGCAGTCTAATGAAAAACTGTTTTTT	CASSLLQSNEKLFF
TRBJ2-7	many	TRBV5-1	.	TGCGCCAGCAGCTTGCGGGACTGGCCCTACGAGCAGTACTTC	CASSLRDWPYEQYF
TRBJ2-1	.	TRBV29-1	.	TGCAGCGCGTCCGGGACTGCCTTAAATGAGCAGTTCTTC	CSASGTALNEQFF
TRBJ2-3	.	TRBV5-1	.	TGCGCCAGCAGCTTGGTAGGGGCTAGCACAGATACGCAGTATTTT	CASSLVGASTDTQYF
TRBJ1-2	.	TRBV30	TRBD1	TGTGCCTGGAATTTACAGGGGAAAGCATCTGGCTACACCTTC	CAWNLQGKASGYTF
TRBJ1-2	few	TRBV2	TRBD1	TGTGCCAGCTCTGGGACAGGTTCAAGGAGGGGCTACACCTTC	CASSGTGSRRGYTF
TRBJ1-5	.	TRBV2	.	TGTGCCAGCAGCGTCAGGCCCGAAGGCCAGCCCCAGCATTTT	CASSVRPEGQPQHF
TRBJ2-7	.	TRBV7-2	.	TGTGCCAGCAGCGATGGGACAACCCACAAGGAGCAGTACTTC	CASSDGTTHKEQYF
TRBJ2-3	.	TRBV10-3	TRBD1	TGTGCCATCACTCCGCGGACAGGGGGTCTCGATACGCAGTATTTT	CAITPRTGGLDTQYF
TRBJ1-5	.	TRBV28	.	TGTGCCAGCAGTAAGCCGTATAGCAATCAGCCCCAGCATTTT	CASSKPYSNQPQHF
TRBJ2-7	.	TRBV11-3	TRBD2	TGTGCCAGCACCCTCCTCAGCGGGAGGGGGGGCGAGCAGTACTTC	CASTLLSGRGGEQYF
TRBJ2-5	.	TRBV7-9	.	TGTGCCAGCATCCCGCGGGCCGAGGTGGGAAAGACCCAGTACTTC	CASIPRAEVGKTQYF
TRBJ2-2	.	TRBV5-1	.	TGCGCCAGCAGCTGGATACAGGGAAATCCCAACACCGGGGAGCTGTTTTTT	CASSWIQGNPNTGELFF
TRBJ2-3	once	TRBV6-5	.	TGTGCCAGCAGTTACTCGAGATGGGGGGGCACGCAGTATTTT	CASSYSRWGGTQYF
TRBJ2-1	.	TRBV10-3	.	TGTGCCATCAGTGAGTTACGGGACAATGAGCAGTTCTTC	CAISELRDNEQFF
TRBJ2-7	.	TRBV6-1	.	TGTGCCAGCAGTTTCCGGGGGAACGAGCAGTACTTC	CASSFRGNEQYF
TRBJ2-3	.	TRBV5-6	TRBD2	TGTGCCAGCAGCGAGGGACTAGCGACGGATACGCAGTATTTT	CASSEGLATDTQYF
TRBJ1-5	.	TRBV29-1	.	TGCAGCGTTGAGTACCTCGGACTCTATAGCAATCAGCCCCAGCATTTT	CSVEYLGLYSNQPQHF
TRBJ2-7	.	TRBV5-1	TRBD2	TGCGCCAGCAGCTTTGGGCGGGAGGGCCGCTACGAGCAGTACTTC	CASSFGREGRYEQYF
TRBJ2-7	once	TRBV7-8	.	TGTGCCAGCAGCCCCATGGACTGGGCCTACGAGCAGTACTTC	CASSPMDWAYEQYF
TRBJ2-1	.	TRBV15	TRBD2	TGTGCCACCAGCAGAGGTCGGGAGGCGGTTGAGCAGTTCTTC	CATSRGREAVEQFF
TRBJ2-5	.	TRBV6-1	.	TGTGCCAGCAGGGAGGGAGTTAGTCTCCAAGAGACCCAGTACTTC	CASREGVSLQETQYF
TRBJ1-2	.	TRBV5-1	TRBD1	TGCGCCAGCAGCAAGGGACAGGTTCTTTCCTATGGCTACACCTTC	CASSKGQVLSYGYTF
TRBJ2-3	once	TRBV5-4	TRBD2	TGTGCCAGCAGCTTGCAAAGCGGGAGAACTGGCACAGATACGCAGTATTTT	CASSLQSGRTGTDTQYF
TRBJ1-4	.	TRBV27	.	TGTGCCAGCCGTACGGGACATCTGGATGAAAAACTGTTTTTT	CASRTGHLDEKLFF
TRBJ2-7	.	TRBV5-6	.	TGTGCCAGCAGCATTGCCTCAGGGTGGGACTACGAGCAGTACTTC	CASSIASGWDYEQYF
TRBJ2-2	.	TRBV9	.	TGTGCCAGCAGCGTAAGTTGGGCAGAACCGAACACCGGGGAGCTGTTTTTT	CASSVSWAEPNTGELFF
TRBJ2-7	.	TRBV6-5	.	TGTGCCAGTACACGTGGAGCCTTATCCTACGAGCAGTACTTC	CASTRGALSYEQYF
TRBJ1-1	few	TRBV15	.	TGTGCCACCAGCAGAGATCCCTGGGGGCATATGGGTGCGGTGGTTGAAGCTTTCTTT	CATSRDPWGHMGAVVEAFF
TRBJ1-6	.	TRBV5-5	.	TGTGCCAGCAGCTTGGGGCCAAGCGGGAATTCACCCCTCCACTTT	CASSLGPSGNSPLHF
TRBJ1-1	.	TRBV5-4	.	TGTGCCAGCAGCTTGGGGGCAGAAAACACTGAAGCTTTCTTT	CASSLGAENTEAFF
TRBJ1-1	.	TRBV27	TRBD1	TGTGCCAGCAGTCTCACCTCCGGGACAGGGGGCAAGGCTTTCTTT	CASSLTSGTGGKAFF